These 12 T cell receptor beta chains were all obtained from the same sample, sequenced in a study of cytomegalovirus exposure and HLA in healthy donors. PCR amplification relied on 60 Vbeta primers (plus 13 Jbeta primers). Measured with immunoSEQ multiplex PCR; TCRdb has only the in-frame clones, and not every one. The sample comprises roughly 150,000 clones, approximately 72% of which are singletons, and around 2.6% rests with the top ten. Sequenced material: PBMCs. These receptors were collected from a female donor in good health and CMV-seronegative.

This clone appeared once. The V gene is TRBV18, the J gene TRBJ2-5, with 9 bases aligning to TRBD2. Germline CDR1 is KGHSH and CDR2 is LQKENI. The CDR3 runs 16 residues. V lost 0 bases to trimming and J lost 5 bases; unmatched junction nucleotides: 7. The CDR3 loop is CASSPPGSAGGETQYF. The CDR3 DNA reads TGTGCCAGCTCACCACCGGGGTCAGCGGGGGGTGAGACCCAGTACTTC.

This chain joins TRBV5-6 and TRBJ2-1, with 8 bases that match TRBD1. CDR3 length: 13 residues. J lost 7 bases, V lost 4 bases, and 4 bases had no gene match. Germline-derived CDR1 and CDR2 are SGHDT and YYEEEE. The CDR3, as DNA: TGTGCCAGCAGCAAAAGACAGGGGAATGAGCAGTTCTTC. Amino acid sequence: CASSKRQGNEQFF.

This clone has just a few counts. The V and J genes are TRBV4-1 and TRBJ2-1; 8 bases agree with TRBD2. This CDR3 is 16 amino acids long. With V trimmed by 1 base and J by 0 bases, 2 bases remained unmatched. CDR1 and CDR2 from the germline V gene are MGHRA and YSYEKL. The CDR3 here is CASSQVTSGSYNEQFF. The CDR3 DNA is TGCGCCAGCAGCCAAGTAACTAGCGGCTCCTACAATGAGCAGTTCTTC.

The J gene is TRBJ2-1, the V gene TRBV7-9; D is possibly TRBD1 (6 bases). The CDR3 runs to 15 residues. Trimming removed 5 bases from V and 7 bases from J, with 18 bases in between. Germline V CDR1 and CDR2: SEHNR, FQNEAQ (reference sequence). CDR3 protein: CASSETGQMGNEQFF. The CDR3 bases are TGTGCCAGCAGCGAAACGGGACAAATGGGGAATGAGCAGTTCTTC.

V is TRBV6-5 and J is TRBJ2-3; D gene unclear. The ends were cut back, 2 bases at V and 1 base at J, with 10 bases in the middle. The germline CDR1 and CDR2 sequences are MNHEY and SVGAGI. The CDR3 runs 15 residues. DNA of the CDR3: TGTGCCAGCAGTTACGCGCGACACCGCACAGATACGCAGTATTTT. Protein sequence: CASSYARHRTDTQYF.

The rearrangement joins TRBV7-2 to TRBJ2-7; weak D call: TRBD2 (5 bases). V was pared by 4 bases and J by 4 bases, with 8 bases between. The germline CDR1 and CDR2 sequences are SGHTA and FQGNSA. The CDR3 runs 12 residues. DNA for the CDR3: TGTGCCAGCAGCTCCGGGGAGTACGAGCAGTACTTC. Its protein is CASSSGEYEQYF. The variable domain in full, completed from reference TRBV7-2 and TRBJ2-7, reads GAGVSQSPSNKVTEKGKDVELRCDPISGHTALYWYRQSLGQGLEFLIYFQGNSAPDKSGLPSDRFSAERTGGSVSTLTIQRTQQEDSAVYLCASSSGEYEQYFGPGTRLTVT.

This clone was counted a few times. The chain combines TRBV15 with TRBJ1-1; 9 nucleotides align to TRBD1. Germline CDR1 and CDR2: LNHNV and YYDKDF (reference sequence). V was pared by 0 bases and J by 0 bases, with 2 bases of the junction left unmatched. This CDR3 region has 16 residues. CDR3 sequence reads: CATSRDRDRVNTEAFF. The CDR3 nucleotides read TGTGCCACCAGCAGAGATCGGGACAGGGTGAACACTGAAGCTTTCTTT.

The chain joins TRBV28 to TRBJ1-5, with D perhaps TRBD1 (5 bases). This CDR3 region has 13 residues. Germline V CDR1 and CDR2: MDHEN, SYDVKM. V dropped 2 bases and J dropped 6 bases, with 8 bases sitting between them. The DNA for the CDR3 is TGTGCCAGCAGTTTAGGGGGGTTTCAGCCCCAGCATTTT. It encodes CASSLGGFQPQHF.

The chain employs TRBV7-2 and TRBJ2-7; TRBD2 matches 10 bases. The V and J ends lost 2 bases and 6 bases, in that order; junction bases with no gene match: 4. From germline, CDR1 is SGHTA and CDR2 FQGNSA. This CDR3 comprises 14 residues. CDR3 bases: TGTGCCAGCAGCTTAAAGCGGGAGGGATCCGAGCAGTACTTC. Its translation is CASSLKREGSEQYF.

The CDR3 DNA reads TGTGCCAGCAGTGTGGGACTTAGTCTTTTCTACGAGCAGTACTTC. Residues: CASSVGLSLFYEQYF. J is TRBJ2-7 and V is TRBV2; D perhaps matches TRBD2 (6 bases). Germline V gene data show CDR1 as SNHLY and CDR2 as FYNNEI. V lost 4 bases, J lost 3 bases, and 16 bases lay in between. CDR3 length: 15 amino acids.

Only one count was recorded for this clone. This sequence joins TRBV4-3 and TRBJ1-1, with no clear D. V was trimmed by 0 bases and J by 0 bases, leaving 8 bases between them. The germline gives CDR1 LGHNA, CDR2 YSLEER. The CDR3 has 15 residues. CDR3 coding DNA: TGCGCCAGCAGCCAAGAGAACGCAGTGAACACTGAAGCTTTCTTT. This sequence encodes CASSQENAVNTEAFF.

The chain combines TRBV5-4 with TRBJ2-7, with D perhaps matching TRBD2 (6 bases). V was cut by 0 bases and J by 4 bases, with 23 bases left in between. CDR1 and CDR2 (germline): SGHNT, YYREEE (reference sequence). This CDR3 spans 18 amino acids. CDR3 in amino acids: CASSLDLSLVEGAYEQYF. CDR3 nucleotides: TGTGCCAGCAGCTTGGACCTTAGTTTGGTGGAGGGAGCTTACGAGCAGTACTTC.